The 8 T cell receptor beta chains presented below share a single source sample, sequenced in a study of CD8+ T cells in alopecia areata. Indicated treatment: oral pan-JAK inhibitor, 5-10 mg twice daily. RNA was isolated and reverse transcribed to cDNA, the sequencing template. Profiled with immunoSEQ multiplex PCR; TCRdb holds only in-frame clones, not every one. The profile shows about 210,000 clones, roughly 66% of them singletons. The sequencing used CD4+ T cells sorted from blood, collected between weeks 43 and 45, from a patient treated with tofacitinib. These receptors came from a human donor with alopecia areata.

V gene TRBV11-3 combines with J gene TRBJ1-2; the D gene is possibly TRBD1 (5 bases). Trimming pared 5 bases from V and 5 bases from J, leaving 9 bases between. CDR3 length: 12 residues. Looked up from germline, CDR1 is SGHNT and CDR2 is YENEEA. The CDR3 loop reads CASSLQDYGYTF. CDR3 coding DNA: TGTGCCAGCAGCCTACAGGATTATGGCTACACCTTC. The full variable domain, completed using reference TRBV11-3 and TRBJ1-2, is EAGVVQSPRYKIIEKKQPVAFWCNPISGHNTLYWYLQNLGQGPELLIRYENEEAVDDSQLPKDRFSAERLKGVDSTLKIQPAELGDSAVYLCASSLQDYGYTFGSGTRLTVV.

CDR3 DNA: TGCTCGGCGGGACAGGTTATCTACGAGCAGTACTTC. Residues: CSAGQVIYEQYF. The chain couples TRBV29-1 to TRBJ2-7; 8 nucleotides agree with TRBD1. The CDR3 length is 12 residues. Germline V gene sequence: CDR1 SQVTM, CDR2 ANQGSEA.

The chain combines TRBV11-2 with TRBJ2-7; TRBD1 agrees at 8 bases. The V gene's germline CDR1 is SGHAT and CDR2 FQNNGV. This CDR3 contains 14 residues. The V and J ends lost 7 bases and 5 bases, in that order; junction bases with no gene match: 10. CDR3 loop: CASTSGTGYNEQYF. The CDR3 DNA follows: TGTGCCAGCACCTCCGGGACAGGATATAACGAGCAGTACTTC.

This rearrangement joins TRBV15 to TRBJ1-6; 8 nucleotides line up with TRBD1. The germline CDR1 and CDR2 sequences are LNHNV and YYDKDF (reference sequence). The CDR3 loop spans 15 amino acids. J gave up 6 bases and V 5 bases, and 6 bases lay outside the gene matches. Written as DNA, the CDR3 is TGTGCCACCAGCGCCAGGACAGGGAGTAATTCACCCCTCCACTTT. Translation: CATSARTGSNSPLHF. Supplemented by reference TRBV15 and TRBJ1-6, the full variable domain reads DAMVIQNPRYQVTQFGKPVTLSCSQTLNHNVMYWYQQKSSQAPKLLFHYYDKDFNNEADTPDNFQSRRPNTSFCFLDIRSPGLGDTAMYLCATSARTGSNSPLHFGNGTRLTVT.

This clone showed up just a few times. The chain uses TRBV28 and TRBJ2-7; D is unresolved. Germline loops: CDR1 MDHEN, CDR2 SYDVKM. The V gene lost 6 bases and the J gene lost 2 bases, with 8 bases spanning the gap. The CDR3 contains 12 residues. As DNA, the CDR3 is TGTGCCAGCAGCACCATTCCCTACGAGCAGTACTTC. Amino acid sequence: CASSTIPYEQYF. Combining the CDR3 with reference TRBV28 and TRBJ2-7 gives the whole variable domain DVKVTQSSRYLVKRTGEKVFLECVQDMDHENMFWYRQDPGLGLRLIYFSYDVKMKEKGDIPEGYSVSREKKERFSLILESASTNQTSMYLCASSTIPYEQYFGPGTRLTVT.

The chain links TRBV29-1 to TRBJ1-1; D remains ambiguous. Trimming shortened V by 4 bases and J by 8 bases, and 14 bases separated the two germline ends. The germline V gene has CDR1 SQVTM and CDR2 ANQGSEA. The CDR3 contains 12 residues. The CDR3 nucleotides are TGCAGCGTTGGAATTACATTCAGCGAAGCTTTCTTT. It codes for CSVGITFSEAFF.

The chain is built from TRBV11-3 and TRBJ2-7; D might be TRBD1 (6 bases). Germline values: CDR1 SGHNT, CDR2 YENEEA. CDR3 length: 13 amino acids. V shed 8 bases and J shed 2 bases, with 13 bases lying between them. The CDR3: CASERDKTYEQYF. In DNA, the CDR3 is TGTGCCAGCGAACGGGACAAGACCTACGAGCAGTACTTC.

V and J are TRBV6-5 and TRBJ1-2; D unclear. V lost 4 bases, J lost 2 bases, and 8 bases lay in between. The CDR3 contains 13 residues. Germline CDR1 is MNHEY and CDR2 is SVGAGI. The DNA of the CDR3 is TGTGCCAGCAGTTCCGACATGAACTATGGCTACACCTTC. Amino acid sequence: CASSSDMNYGYTF.